The 29 T cell receptor beta chains presented below share a single source sample, sequenced in a study of tumor-infiltrating lymphocytes in localized non-small cell lung cancer. TCRdb's table, derived via immunoSEQ multiplex PCR, lists solely in-frame clones and lacks some. The table shows under 20,000 clones, with 55% to 70% occurring only once. Sequenced input: lung tumor tissue. Source of these receptors: a human donor with non-small cell lung cancer.

This clone was seen only a few times. This chain links TRBV4-2 with TRBJ1-1, with D hard to call. This CDR3 contains 12 residues. V was pared by 3 bases and J by 1 base, with 3 bases between. Germline CDR1 reads LGHNA; CDR2 reads YNFKEQ. The CDR3 sequence is CASSQGNTEAFF. The CDR3 bases are TGTGCCAGCAGCCAGGGGAACACTGAAGCTTTCTTT.

CDR3 bases: TGTGCCAGCAGTAAACAGGGCTACGAGCAGTACTTC. It translates to CASSKQGYEQYF. The rearrangement uses TRBV6-5 and TRBJ2-7; D is possibly TRBD1 (6 bases). Germline CDR1 and CDR2: MNHEY and SVGAGI. V lost 5 bases and J lost 3, with 8 bases in between. The CDR3 has 12 amino acids.

The chain is built from TRBV7-7 and TRBJ2-5; D is perhaps TRBD1 (6 bases). This CDR3 region has 14 residues. Germline assignment: CDR1 SSHAT and CDR2 FNYEAQ (reference sequence). The V and J ends lost 8 bases and 5 bases respectively, with 18 bases between them. The CDR3: CASSSDRRQETQYF. The CDR3 coding sequence is TGTGCCAGCTCAAGCGACAGGAGGCAGGAGACCCAGTACTTC.

The CDR3 coding sequence is TGTGCCAGCAGCCGGGGGAGGAGCTCCTACGAGCAGTACTTC. Its translation: CASSRGRSSYEQYF. The chain is built from TRBV7-9 and TRBJ2-7, with a tentative D call TRBD2 (6 bases). V dropped 5 bases and J dropped 0 bases, with 11 bases sitting between them. Germline CDR1 and CDR2: SEHNR and FQNEAQ (reference sequence). The CDR3 runs to 14 residues.

This chain links TRBV9 with TRBJ1-2; D gene ambiguous. Trimming shortened V by 1 base and J by 2 bases, and 6 bases separated the two germline ends. The CDR3 runs 13 residues. Per germline, CDR1 SGDLS and CDR2 YYNGEE. The CDR3 DNA is TGTGCCAGCAGCGTAATGGAGAACTATGGCTACACCTTC. This encodes CASSVMENYGYTF.

The chain employs TRBV6-1 and TRBJ2-1; TRBD2 might be the D (5 bases). V lost 9 bases to trimming and J lost 6 bases, with 12 bases between them. This CDR3 is built from 12 residues. CDR1 is MNHNS and CDR2 is SASEGT in the germline V gene. The CDR3 sequence: CASNPDFNEQFF. CDR3 bases: TGTGCCAGTAATCCGGACTTCAATGAGCAGTTCTTC.

V gene TRBV7-9 combines with J gene TRBJ2-1, with 7 bases aligning to TRBD2. V lost 5 bases and J lost 6; bases outside the gene matches: 4. The CDR3 is made up of 13 amino acids. Germline-derived CDR1 and CDR2 are SEHNR and FQNEAQ (reference sequence). The CDR3: CASSPGLLNEQFF. The DNA of the CDR3 is TGTGCCAGCAGCCCGGGACTACTCAATGAGCAGTTCTTC.

By share, this clone ranks as medium-sized. The chain employs TRBV6-5 and TRBJ2-7; the D gene is possibly TRBD1 (6 bases). Germline CDR1 is MNHEY and CDR2 is SVGAGI. Trimming cost V 6 bases and J 2 bases, with 17 bases left between them. The CDR3 covers 15 residues. Here the CDR3 reads CASRETGPRPYEQYF. DNA for the CDR3: TGTGCCAGCAGGGAAACAGGGCCTCGCCCCTACGAGCAGTACTTC.

This chain uses TRBV5-6 with TRBJ2-1; D is unclear. With 6 bases removed from V and 8 bases from J, the gap between germline ends came to 9 bases. The germline gives CDR1 SGHDT, CDR2 YYEEEE. This CDR3 is 11 amino acids long. This CDR3 reads CASTLNHEQFF. For the CDR3, the DNA is TGTGCCAGCACCCTTAACCATGAGCAGTTCTTC.

The genes are TRBV14 and TRBJ2-5; D gene unclear. The CDR3 has 12 amino acids. The germline V gene encodes CDR1 SGHDN and CDR2 FVKESK. Trimming stripped 5 bases from V and 4 bases from J, with 8 bases between. The CDR3, as DNA: TGTGCCAGCAGCAAACACGGAGAGACCCAGTACTTC. Encoded protein: CASSKHGETQYF.

The rearrangement links TRBV11-1 to TRBJ1-1, with D possibly matching TRBD1 (5 bases). This CDR3 is 12 amino acids long. Trimming stripped 6 bases from V and 2 bases from J, with 7 bases between. Germline CDR1 is SGHAT and CDR2 is FQDESV (reference sequence). The CDR3 DNA is TGTGCCAGCAGAACAGGTAACACTGAAGCTTTCTTT. This translates into CASRTGNTEAFF. The variable domain in full, completed from reference TRBV11-1 and TRBJ1-1, reads EAEVAQSPRYKITEKSQAVAFWCDPISGHATLYWYRQILGQGPELLVQFQDESVVDDSQLPKDRFSAERLKGVDSTLKIQPAELGDSAMYLCASRTGNTEAFFGQGTRLTVV.

This clone was recorded once. CDR3 loop: CASSMALGTSPYEQYF. In DNA, the CDR3 is TGTGCCAGTAGTATGGCCCTAGGGACCTCACCCTACGAGCAGTACTTC. The rearrangement uses TRBV19 and TRBJ2-7; D tentatively fits TRBD1 or TRBD2 (5 bases each). With 3 bases removed from V and 2 bases from J, the gap between germline ends came to 17 bases. Per the germline V gene, CDR1 is LNHDA and CDR2 is SQIVND (reference sequence). The CDR3 runs 16 residues.

This chain joins TRBV7-9 and TRBJ1-4; tentatively, D is TRBD1 (5 bases). Germline V lookup: CDR1 SEHNR, CDR2 FQNEAQ (reference sequence). V lost 1 base, J lost 7 bases, and 13 bases lay in between. There are 15 residues in the CDR3. CDR3 protein: CASSLVKGSGEKLFF. As DNA, the CDR3 is TGTGCCAGCAGCTTAGTAAAGGGGAGCGGTGAAAAACTGTTTTTT.

J is TRBJ2-3 and V is TRBV30; D is ambiguous. With 1 base removed from V and 8 bases from J, the gap between germline ends came to 4 bases. The CDR3 consists of 10 residues. Germline CDR1 reads GTSNPN; CDR2 reads SVGIG (reference sequence). The CDR3 sequence: CAWSEVTQYF. DNA for the CDR3: TGTGCCTGGAGTGAAGTTACGCAGTATTTT.

This rearrangement joins TRBV5-1 to TRBJ1-6, with TRBD1 as a possible D gene (6 bases). There are 15 residues in the CDR3. From germline, CDR1 is SGHRS and CDR2 YFSETQ. V shed 5 bases and J shed 9 bases, with 18 bases lying between them. CDR3 sequence (DNA): TGCGCCAGCAGGAGTTCCCCAGGGGTGTTTTCACCCCTCCACTTT. Translation gives CASRSSPGVFSPLHF.

This chain joins TRBV5-6 and TRBJ1-5; the match to TRBD1 covers 8 bases. Germline lookup yields CDR1 SGHDT and CDR2 YYEEEE. The CDR3 has 14 residues. After removal of 4 bases from V and 6 bases from J, the junction contained 6 bases not matched to a gene. The CDR3 bases are TGTGCCAGCAGCAGAGACAGGGGATCTCAGCCCCAGCATTTT. Translated, it gives CASSRDRGSQPQHF.

The chain recombines TRBV5-1 with TRBJ2-1, with TRBD2 matching 11 bases. The length of the CDR3 is 18 residues. Germline CDR1 SGHRS, CDR2 YFSETQ. The junction had 14 bases not matched to a gene; V was cut back by 4 bases and J by 5 bases. CDR3 in amino acids: CASSAIAGGPGSDNEQFF. The CDR3, as DNA: TGCGCCAGCAGCGCAATAGCGGGAGGGCCGGGCTCGGACAATGAGCAGTTCTTC.

J is TRBJ1-4 and V is TRBV7-9; D is uncertain. This CDR3 is 13 amino acids long. V was cut by 4 bases and J by 8 bases, with 11 bases left in between. Germline V CDR1 and CDR2: SEHNR, FQNEAQ (reference sequence). The CDR3 nucleotides are TGTGCCAGCAGCTCCCCCAACGGCGAAAAACTGTTTTTT. Its protein is CASSSPNGEKLFF.

This sequence joins TRBV2 and TRBJ2-7, with D perhaps matching TRBD1 (5 bases). V was clipped by 2 bases and J by 2 bases, with 10 bases between them. The CDR3 sequence is 14 residues long. Germline V gene sequence: CDR1 SNHLY, CDR2 FYNNEI. The CDR3 sequence: CASSELAGTYEQYF. CDR3 DNA sequence: TGTGCCAGCAGTGAATTGGCAGGGACCTACGAGCAGTACTTC.

The rearrangement joins TRBV6-1 to TRBJ2-1, with 8 bases matching TRBD1. Germline V gene lookup returns CDR1 MNHNS and CDR2 SASEGT. The CDR3 has 15 amino acids. V lost 8 bases and J lost 6; bases outside the gene matches: 12. The CDR3 sequence: CASGRGGQGFNEQFF. The CDR3 DNA reads TGTGCCAGCGGACGCGGAGGACAGGGATTCAATGAGCAGTTCTTC.

The CDR3 DNA is TGTGCCTGGACCCTCGGGGGCTCTGGCTACACCTTC. Protein product: CAWTLGGSGYTF. The chain is built from TRBV30 and TRBJ1-2, with D possibly being TRBD1 (6 bases). The CDR3 is 12 residues long. The germline V gene encodes CDR1 GTSNPN and CDR2 SVGIG (reference sequence). The V end was cut by 4 bases, the J end by 7 bases, with 13 bases between.

J is TRBJ1-5 and V is TRBV18, with D perhaps matching TRBD1 (6 bases). V was cut by 5 bases and J by 2 bases, with 13 bases left in between. This CDR3 comprises 15 residues. Germline CDR1 KGHSH, CDR2 LQKENI. In DNA form, the CDR3 reads TGTGCCAGCTCATTAAGGGGGGGAGGCAATCAGCCCCAGCATTTT. This sequence encodes CASSLRGGGNQPQHF.

The V gene is TRBV30, the J gene TRBJ2-7, with 8 bases aligning to TRBD1. The V gene's germline CDR1 is GTSNPN and CDR2 SVGIG (reference sequence). The CDR3 covers 15 residues. Germline trimming cut 2 bases from V and 3 bases from J; bases unmatched to any gene: 9. The CDR3 DNA sequence: TGTGCCTGGAGTATTTTGACAGGGGAGGTCTACGAGCAGTACTTC. This encodes CAWSILTGEVYEQYF.

V usage is TRBV27 and J usage is TRBJ1-2; 7 bases align to TRBD1. V lost 5 bases, J lost 8 bases, and 8 bases stayed unmatched. CDR1 is MNHEY and CDR2 is SMNVEV in the germline V gene (reference sequence). The CDR3 runs to 13 residues. The CDR3 region has the DNA TGTGCCAGCAGTGGGCGACAGGGTAAGGGCTACACCTTC. This gives the protein CASSGRQGKGYTF.

The V gene is TRBV7-6, the J gene TRBJ1-2; D uncertain. Per germline, CDR1 SGHVS and CDR2 FNYEAQ. CDR3 length: 15 amino acids. Deletions cut 5 bases from V and 6 bases from J, with 19 bases between. The CDR3 loop reads CASSPNNNPGDGYTF. CDR3 nucleotide sequence: TGTGCCAGCAGCCCTAATAATAATCCGGGAGATGGCTACACCTTC.

V and J are TRBV11-2 and TRBJ2-7, with a possible D match to TRBD1 (6 bases). Germline CDR1 reads SGHAT; CDR2 reads FQNNGV. V was pared by 5 bases and J by 6 bases, with 11 bases between. The CDR3 extends over 12 amino acids. The CDR3 loop is CASSGPGAEQYF. The CDR3, as DNA: TGTGCCAGCAGCGGCCCAGGGGCCGAGCAGTACTTC. Filled out from reference TRBV11-2 and TRBJ2-7, the complete variable domain reads EAGVAQSPRYKIIEKRQSVAFWCNPISGHATLYWYQQILGQGPKLLIQFQNNGVVDDSQLPKDRFSAERLKGVDSTLKIQPAKLEDSAVYLCASSGPGAEQYFGPGTRLTVT.

Relative to its sample, this clone is medium-sized. V usage is TRBV7-6 and J usage is TRBJ2-2, with unresolved D. V dropped 4 bases and J dropped 5 bases, with 11 bases sitting between them. CDR1 is SGHVS, CDR2 FNYEAQ, per germline. The length of the CDR3 is 14 residues. The CDR3 reads CASSSSLATGELFF. The CDR3 DNA sequence: TGTGCCAGCAGCTCCTCCCTGGCGACCGGGGAGCTGTTTTTT.

This clone is labeled medium-sized (0.01 to 0.1%). The V and J genes are TRBV27 and TRBJ2-3, with 12 positions matching TRBD2. Trimming at V came to 2 bases and at J to 6 bases, leaving 6 bases not matched to a gene. This CDR3 is 16 amino acids long. Germline V gene lookup returns CDR1 MNHEY and CDR2 SMNVEV (reference sequence). The CDR3 loop is CASSLLAGGPSDTQYF. In nucleotides, the CDR3 is TGTGCCAGCAGTTTACTAGCGGGAGGGCCCTCCGATACGCAGTATTTT.

CDR3 coding DNA: TGTGCCAGCAGATGGGAGGGCAATCAGCCCCAGCATTTT. Translation: CASRWEGNQPQHF. V is TRBV6-6 and J is TRBJ1-5; the D is unclear. Trimming took off 6 bases at V and 2 bases at J, with 8 bases between the two ends. The V gene's germline CDR1 is MNHNY and CDR2 SVGAGI (reference sequence). This CDR3 has 13 residues.